The rows below give T cell receptor beta chains drawn from one sample of a study of monozygotic twins with inflammatory bowel disease. Reprocessing the 5' RACE reads, TCRdb reports a single entry for every CDR3 protein and omits DNA. The sample has over 350,000 distinct CDR3 sequences. Sequencing was performed on blood. The receptors were gathered from a human donor with ulcerative colitis or Crohn's disease, or a healthy co-twin of an affected twin (not recorded which). Both conserved end residues are part of each CDR3.

>TRBV20-1|14|TRBJ2-7
CSARDQQGAYEQYF
>TRBV4-3|16|TRBJ2-3
CASSQQSSGGRDTQYF
>TRBV9|15|TRBJ2-5
CASSLGRARKETQYF
>TRBV9|15|TRBJ2-7
CASARLAGGSYEQYF
>TRBV4-1|15|TRBJ2-7
CASSQGTGATYEQYF
>TRBV18|15|TRBJ1-4
CASSTTGATNEKLFF
>TRBV4-3|16|TRBJ2-7
CASSPSLSGTGDEQYF
>TRBV21-1|19|TRBJ1-5
CASSFGGGQGSPKNQPQHF
>TRBV9|17|TRBJ2-6
CASSLSTGASGANVLTF
>TRBV19|15|TRBJ2-7
CASTPGPGTSYEQYF